The clone carrying this TCR beta chain was picked up one time. The data derive from a study of T cell responses to AZD1222 COVID-19 vaccine. The assay was immunoSEQ multiplex PCR, and TCRdb's table has in-frame clones only and misses some. The sample lists almost 70,000 clones; roughly 80% were seen once. This CDR3 region has 13 residues. V was pared by 3 bases and J by 9 bases, with 9 bases between. Per the germline V gene, CDR1 is MGHRA and CDR2 is YSYEKL. The origin of this receptor is an adult who received the AZD1222 COVID-19 vaccine. Sequencing used peripheral blood, obtained 28 days after the second AZD1222 dose. The chain links TRBV4-1 to TRBJ1-6; D remains unclear. The CDR3 sequence is CASSHLVGSPLHF. The CDR3 DNA reads as TGCGCCAGCAGCCATCTGGTGGGTTCACCCCTCCACTTT.